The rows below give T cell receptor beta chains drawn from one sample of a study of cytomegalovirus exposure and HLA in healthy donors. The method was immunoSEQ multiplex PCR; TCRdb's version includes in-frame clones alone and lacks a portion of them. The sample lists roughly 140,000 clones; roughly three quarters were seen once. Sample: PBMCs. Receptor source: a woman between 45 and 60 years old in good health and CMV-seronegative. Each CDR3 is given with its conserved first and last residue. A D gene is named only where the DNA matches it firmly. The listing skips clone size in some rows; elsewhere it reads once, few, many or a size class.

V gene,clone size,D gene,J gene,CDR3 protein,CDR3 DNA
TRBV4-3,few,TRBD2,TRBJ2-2,CATRTSGGAGELFF,TGCGCCACCCGGACTAGCGGGGGGGCCGGGGAGCTGTTTTTT
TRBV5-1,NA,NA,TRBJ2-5,CASSGDSRSQYF,TGCGCCAGCAGCGGAGACTCCAGATCCCAGTACTTC
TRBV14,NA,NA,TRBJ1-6,CASSQGRTGRASPLHF,TGTGCCAGCAGCCAAGGTCGAACAGGGAGGGCTTCACCCCTCCACTTT
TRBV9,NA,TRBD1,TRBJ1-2,CASSDPRQGRDGYTF,TGTGCCAGCAGCGACCCTCGACAGGGTAGGGATGGCTACACCTTC
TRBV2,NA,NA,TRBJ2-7,CASSEAPGLVTF,TGTGCCAGCAGTGAAGCGCCAGGGTTAGTAACCTTC
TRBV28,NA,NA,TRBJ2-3,CANLWGVERGTQYF,TGTGCCAACTTGTGGGGGGTCGAGAGAGGAACGCAGTATTTT
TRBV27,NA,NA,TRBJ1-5,CASSFSWAGDEPQHF,TGTGCCAGCAGTTTTAGTTGGGCAGGGGATGAGCCCCAGCATTTT
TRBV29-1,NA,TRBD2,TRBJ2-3,CSARKGTSGGGADTQYF,TGCAGCGCCCGAAAAGGGACTAGCGGGGGTGGGGCAGATACGCAGTATTTT
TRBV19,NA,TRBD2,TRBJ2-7,CASRRTSGGGEQYF,TGTGCCAGTAGACGGACTAGCGGGGGTGGCGAGCAGTACTTC
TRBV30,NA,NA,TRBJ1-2,CACEGLYGYTF,TGTGCCTGCGAAGGACTATATGGCTACACCTTC
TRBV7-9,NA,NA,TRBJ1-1,CSSGGKNTEAFF,TGTTCCAGCGGAGGCAAAAACACTGAAGCTTTCTTT
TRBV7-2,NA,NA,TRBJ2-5,CASSSKGGLYPETQYF,TGTGCCAGCAGCTCGAAGGGGGGGCTCTACCCGGAGACCCAGTACTTC
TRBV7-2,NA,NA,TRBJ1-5,CASSLGRTVSNQPQHF,TGTGCCAGCAGCTTAGGCCGGACAGTAAGCAATCAGCCCCAGCATTTT
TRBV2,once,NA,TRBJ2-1,CASSWGQEYNEQFF,TGTGCCTCTTCGTGGGGACAAGAGTACAATGAGCAGTTCTTC
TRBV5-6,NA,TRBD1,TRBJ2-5,CASSSTPGQGRKTQYF,TGTGCCAGCAGCTCCACTCCCGGACAGGGGAGAAAGACCCAGTACTTC
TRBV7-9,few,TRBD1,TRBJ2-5,CASSLAGTGGGETQYF,TGTGCCAGCAGCTTGGCCGGGACAGGGGGGGGAGAGACCCAGTACTTC
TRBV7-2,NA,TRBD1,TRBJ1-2,CASSGTGFFYGYTF,TGTGCCAGCAGCGGGACAGGTTTTTTCTATGGCTACACCTTC
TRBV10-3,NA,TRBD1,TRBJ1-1,CAIRTDRVNTEAFF,TGTGCCATCAGGACGGACAGGGTGAACACTGAAGCTTTCTTT
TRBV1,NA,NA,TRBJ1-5,CTNLWTGESNQPQHF,TGCACCAACCTCTGGACAGGGGAGAGCAATCAGCCCCAGCATTTT
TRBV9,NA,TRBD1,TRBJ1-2,CASSGQGLGYTF,TGTGCCAGCAGCGGACAGGGTCTTGGCTACACCTTC
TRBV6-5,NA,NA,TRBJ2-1,CASRRQAYNEQFF,TGTGCCAGCAGAAGACAGGCCTACAATGAGCAGTTCTTC
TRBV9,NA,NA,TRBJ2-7,CASSDPRGGGPHEQYF,TGTGCCAGCAGCGACCCTCGAGGGGGGGGGCCTCACGAGCAGTACTTC
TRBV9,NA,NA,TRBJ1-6,CASSPGVNSPLHF,TGTGCCAGCAGCCCAGGGGTTAATTCACCCCTCCACTTT
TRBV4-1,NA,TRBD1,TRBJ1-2,CASSQVQGDYGYTF,TGCGCCAGCAGCCAAGTACAGGGGGACTATGGCTACACCTTC
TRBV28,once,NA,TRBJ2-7,CASSQVSPYEQYF,TGTGCCAGCAGCCAGGTCAGCCCCTACGAGCAGTACTTC
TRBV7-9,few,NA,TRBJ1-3,CASSGFGGDTIYF,TGTGCCAGCAGCGGATTTGGCGGGGACACCATATATTTT
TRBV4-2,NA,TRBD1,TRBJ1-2,CASSHDDRGGYTF,TGTGCCAGCAGCCATGATGACAGGGGCGGCTACACCTTC
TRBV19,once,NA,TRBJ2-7,CASSIQRQGPHEQYF,TGTGCCAGTAGTATACAGAGGCAGGGTCCCCACGAGCAGTACTTC
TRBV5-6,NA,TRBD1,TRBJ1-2,CASSPDRGPHYGYTF,TGTGCCAGCAGCCCTGACAGGGGGCCGCACTATGGCTACACCTTC
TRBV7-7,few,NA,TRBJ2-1,CASSLSGADYNEQFF,TGTGCTAGCAGCTTATCAGGGGCGGATTACAATGAGCAGTTCTTC
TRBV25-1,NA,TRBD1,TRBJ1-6,CASSDAARGYNSPLHF,TGTGCCAGCAGTGACGCGGCCAGGGGGTACAATTCACCCCTCCACTTT
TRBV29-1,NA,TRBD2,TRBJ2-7,CSVEETSGREQYF,TGCAGCGTTGAAGAAACTAGCGGCCGTGAGCAGTACTTC
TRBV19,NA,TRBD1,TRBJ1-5,CATRQQGDLLNNQPQHF,TGTGCCACCAGGCAACAGGGGGATTTATTGAACAATCAGCCCCAGCATTTT
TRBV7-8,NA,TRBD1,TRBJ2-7,CASSSEVTGGSYEQYF,TGTGCCAGCAGCTCGGAAGTGACAGGGGGCTCCTACGAGCAGTACTTC
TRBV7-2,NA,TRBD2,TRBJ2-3,CASSPNGRGGADTQYF,TGTGCCAGCAGCCCGAACGGCCGGGGGGGCGCAGATACGCAGTATTTT
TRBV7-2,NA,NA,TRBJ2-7,CASSPGRGLSYEQYF,TGTGCCAGCAGCCCCGGGAGGGGGCTCTCCTACGAGCAGTACTTC
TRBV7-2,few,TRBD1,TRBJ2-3,CASSLEGTDTDTQYF,TGTGCCAGCAGCTTAGAAGGGACAGACACAGATACGCAGTATTTT
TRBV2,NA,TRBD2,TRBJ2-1,CASRGLAGHNEQFF,TGTGCCAGCAGAGGACTAGCGGGTCACAATGAGCAGTTCTTC
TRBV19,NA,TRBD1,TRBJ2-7,CASSATGGGSYEQYF,TGTGCCAGTTCCGCGACAGGGGGCGGCTCCTACGAGCAGTACTTC
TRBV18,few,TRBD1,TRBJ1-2,CASSLDRDGYTF,TGTGCCAGCTCACTGGACAGGGACGGCTACACCTTC
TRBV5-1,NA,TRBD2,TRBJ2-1,CASSLVLAGEFNEQFF,TGCGCCAGCAGCTTGGTACTAGCGGGGGAATTTAATGAGCAGTTCTTC
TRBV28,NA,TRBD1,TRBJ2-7,CASSRTRGQGANEQYF,TGTGCCAGCAGTAGGACGCGTGGACAGGGGGCGAACGAGCAGTACTTC